This is a list of T cell receptor beta chains from one sample in a study of naive and memory T cell subsets. TCRdb reprocessed the UMI-ligation and nested PCR reads via MiXCR and lists one record per CDR3 protein. This repertoire shows 21,000 or so distinct CDR3 sequences, roughly 9.6% found once; its top ten account for over 15%. Sequencing used central memory CD8+ T cells from blood. These receptors were obtained from a human donor in good health. CDR3s include the opening cysteine and the closing phenylalanine or tryptophan. Fields, in order: CDR3 DNA, CDR3 protein, V gene, clone size, D gene, J gene. The D gene is left open where the match is weak. Clone sizes are given selectively: once, few, many, or a class where the clone is expanded.

TGCAGTGCTAGAGGGGCAGGGGAGGTGAGGGCTGAAGCTTTCTTT	CSARGAGEVRAEAFF	TRBV20-1	NA	NA	TRBJ1-1
TGCAGTGCTAGAGAGCGGGAGTACGAGCAGTACTTC	CSAREREYEQYF	TRBV20-1	many	TRBD2	TRBJ2-7
TGTGCCATCAGTGTTGCGGCGGAGAATTACGAGCAGTACTTC	CAISVAAENYEQYF	TRBV10-3	few	NA	TRBJ2-7
TGCGCCAGCAGCCAGGGTCAGGGGGTACAGTACGAGCAGTACTTC	CASSQGQGVQYEQYF	TRBV4-1	few	TRBD1	TRBJ2-7
TGTGCCAGCAGTTTCAGTAGCGGGAGGGGCGAGCAGTTCTTC	CASSFSSGRGEQFF	TRBV28	few	TRBD2	TRBJ2-1
TGTGCCAGCAGCCCACGGGACCGACTTGAGGATGTCTATGGCTACACCTTC	CASSPRDRLEDVYGYTF	TRBV7-9	few	NA	TRBJ1-2
TGTGCCAGCAGCCAAGAAGCGGGAGCCACAGATACGCAGTATTTT	CASSQEAGATDTQYF	TRBV4-2	few	TRBD2	TRBJ2-3
TGTGCCAGCAGCTTACCGCCGGGGGCAGACCCCTCCTACGAGCAGTACTTC	CASSLPPGADPSYEQYF	TRBV13	NA	NA	TRBJ2-7
TGTGCCACCAGCAGAGTCGACTGGGCAAACAACGGGGAGCTGTTTTTT	CATSRVDWANNGELFF	TRBV15	NA	NA	TRBJ2-2
TGTGCCAGCAGCCCGGGGCCCTCGGTTGGGGGGAGTGATACGCAGTATTTT	CASSPGPSVGGSDTQYF	TRBV28	many	NA	TRBJ2-3
TGTGCCAGCAAATACACTGAAGCTTTCTTT	CASKYTEAFF	TRBV7-9	many	NA	TRBJ1-1
TGTGCCAGCAGCCACAGCGGGATTAGCGGGGAGCTGTTTTTT	CASSHSGISGELFF	TRBV6-4	many	TRBD2	TRBJ2-2
TGTGCCAGCAGTTTCCGACAGGACTTGTACCAAGAGACCCAGTACTTC	CASSFRQDLYQETQYF	TRBV12-3/TRBV12-4	few	NA	TRBJ2-5
TGCAGTGCTAGCCCAAGTGGGACAGAAAGTCAGCCCCAGCATTTT	CSASPSGTESQPQHF	TRBV20-1	many	TRBD1	TRBJ1-5
TGTGCCAGCAGCAAGACAGGGGTAGAGCAGTTCTTC	CASSKTGVEQFF	TRBV12-3/TRBV12-4	NA	TRBD1	TRBJ2-1
TGTGCCAGCAGCACCTACTCGACAGGGCATCGGGAGACCCAGTACTTC	CASSTYSTGHRETQYF	TRBV7-8	NA	TRBD1	TRBJ2-5
TGTGCCAGCGGCATCTCGAACTACGAGCAGTACTTC	CASGISNYEQYF	TRBV2	NA	NA	TRBJ2-7
TGTGCCAGCAGTTTATGGGCTAGCGGGGTCGGTGAGCAGTTCTTC	CASSLWASGVGEQFF	TRBV27	many	TRBD2	TRBJ2-1
TGTGCCAGCAGTTCTAGGACAGGGGAAGAGACCCAGTACTTC	CASSSRTGEETQYF	TRBV28	few	TRBD1	TRBJ2-5
TGTGCCATCAGTGAGTCGGGAGAGACCCAGTACTTC	CAISESGETQYF	TRBV10-3	NA	NA	TRBJ2-5
TGCGCCAGCAGCTCCTTCAAGGCTGTGGCCGGGGAGCTGTTTTTT	CASSSFKAVAGELFF	TRBV4-1	many	NA	TRBJ2-2
TGTGCCAGCGGCACGGGATCGGGGGGGTTCTTC	CASGTGSGGFF	TRBV12-3/TRBV12-4	few	TRBD2	TRBJ2-1
TGTGCCAGCAGTTCCGCGTCCGTTTTAGCGGGAGGATCCTACGAGCAGTACTTC	CASSSASVLAGGSYEQYF	TRBV6-2/TRBV6-3	few	TRBD2	TRBJ2-7
TGCGCCAGCAGCCGCCTACAGGCAGGGAGGAGCTATGGCTACACCTTC	CASSRLQAGRSYGYTF	TRBV5-1	NA	NA	TRBJ1-2
TGTGCCAGCAGTTACTCGTTTGGAGATACGCAGTATTTT	CASSYSFGDTQYF	TRBV6-5	NA	NA	TRBJ2-3
TGCAGTGCTAGGACAGGTGGGAACACTGAAGCTTTCTTT	CSARTGGNTEAFF	TRBV20-1	NA	NA	TRBJ1-1
TGCGCCAGCAGCCAGTTCCGGGACTCCAACACCGGGGAGCTGTTTTTT	CASSQFRDSNTGELFF	TRBV4-3	many	NA	TRBJ2-2
TGTGCCAGCAGCTTCGGGAACACTGAAGCTTTCTTT	CASSFGNTEAFF	TRBV7-3	few	NA	TRBJ1-1
TGTGCCAGCAGCGGGACTAGCGGGAGTGAGCAGTTCTTC	CASSGTSGSEQFF	TRBV9	NA	TRBD2	TRBJ2-1
TGTGCCAGCAGTTTGTTACAGATCAACGAGCAGTACTTC	CASSLLQINEQYF	TRBV28	few	NA	TRBJ2-7
TGTGCCAGCAGCGTAGGGTTTAGCAATCAGCCCCAGCATTTT	CASSVGFSNQPQHF	TRBV9	many	NA	TRBJ1-5
TGTGCCAGCAGCTTAGATCCGGGACTAGCGGGGTTATCTAGCACAGATACGCAGTATTTT	CASSLDPGLAGLSSTDTQYF	TRBV7-9	medium-sized	TRBD2	TRBJ2-3
TGTGCCAGCAGCCAACCCCTCGACACTGAAGCTTTCTTT	CASSQPLDTEAFF	TRBV7-9	many	NA	TRBJ1-1
TGTGCCAGCAGTTCCCCCGGGACTAGCGGCTACGAGCAGTACTTC	CASSSPGTSGYEQYF	TRBV28	few	TRBD2	TRBJ2-7
TGTGCCAGCAGTTGCAGGGGTGACCATGAGCAGTTCTTC	CASSCRGDHEQFF	TRBV6-2/TRBV6-3	NA	NA	TRBJ2-1
TGCAGTGCCTCCGACTGGAAACACACAGATACGCAGTATTTT	CSASDWKHTDTQYF	TRBV20-1	NA	NA	TRBJ2-3
TGTGCCAGCAGCTCCGGGACGGGGTGGGAGCAGTACTTC	CASSSGTGWEQYF	TRBV11-2	few	NA	TRBJ2-7
TGCGCCAGCAGCCAAGATATGGATATCGCTTCCTACGAGCAGTACTTC	CASSQDMDIASYEQYF	TRBV4-3	many	NA	TRBJ2-7
TGCAGTGCGACACAGGACAGGGTCGCAGATACGCAGTATTTT	CSATQDRVADTQYF	TRBV20-1	many	TRBD1	TRBJ2-3
TGTGCCAGCAGTGGGGCCCACCACTCCTACGAGCAGCACTTC	CASSGAHHSYEQHF	TRBV2	NA	NA	TRBJ2-7
TGCAGTGCTGGTGAAATCACCGACCGCCCCCAAGAGGACAGGAGAAAACTGTTTTTT	CSAGEITDRPQEDRRKLFF	TRBV20-1	NA	TRBD1	TRBJ1-4
TGTGCCAGCAGCCAAGACAAGGGCGGCGGGGAGCTGTTTTTT	CASSQDKGGGELFF	TRBV16	few	NA	TRBJ2-2
TGTGCCAGCAGTTTAGCGGGAGACCTTCACGAGCAGTACTTC	CASSLAGDLHEQYF	TRBV6-5	many	TRBD2	TRBJ2-7
TGCGCCAGCAGCTATACCTCTAGCAACGGCGAGCAGTACTTC	CASSYTSSNGEQYF	TRBV4-1	NA	NA	TRBJ2-7
TGCAGTGCTGTGAGGGACCGGGAGGAGTATAATTCACCCCTCCACTTT	CSAVRDREEYNSPLHF	TRBV20-1	NA	NA	TRBJ1-6
TGTGCCAGCAGCCAAGATATGGCGATGGGGGAGCAGTACTTC	CASSQDMAMGEQYF	TRBV4-2	NA	NA	TRBJ2-7
TGTGCCAGCAGCACCACTCCGGGACTAATAACAGATACGCAGTATTTT	CASSTTPGLITDTQYF	TRBV14	few	TRBD2	TRBJ2-3
TGTGCCAGCGGTACCCGGACAGGCGAGGGAGAGACCCAGTACTTC	CASGTRTGEGETQYF	TRBV2	few	TRBD1	TRBJ2-5
TGTGCCAGCAGTGGTTGGGCTACGGATGGCTACACCTTC	CASSGWATDGYTF	TRBV6-6	large	NA	TRBJ1-2
TGTGCCAGCAGTTCCGATTACTATGGCTACACCTTC	CASSSDYYGYTF	TRBV27	NA	NA	TRBJ1-2
TGTGCCAGCAGCTCGAACGTCTTCCACGAGCAGTACTTC	CASSSNVFHEQYF	TRBV11-2	NA	NA	TRBJ2-7
TGTGCCAGCAGTTTAATGGGGTACAATGAGCAGTTCTTC	CASSLMGYNEQFF	TRBV27	many	NA	TRBJ2-1
TGTGCCAGCAGCTTAGAAGGGGCCGATGAGCAGTTCTTC	CASSLEGADEQFF	TRBV7-7	few	NA	TRBJ2-1
TGTGCCAGCAGCTTAGACAGGCCTGACTACACCTTC	CASSLDRPDYTF	TRBV7-9	many	NA	TRBJ1-2
TGTGCCAGCAGTTCCTCGGCCAAAAACATTCAGTACTTC	CASSSSAKNIQYF	TRBV12-3/TRBV12-4	many	NA	TRBJ2-4